The entry that follows covers one T cell receptor beta chain sequence. This specimen comes from a study of T cell changes during pregnancy in multiple sclerosis. V gave up 0 bases and J gave up 3 bases; unmatched junction bases: 2. Germline V gives CDR1 SGHDT, CDR2 YYEEEE. This CDR3 has 14 residues. Generated by immunoSEQ multiplex PCR, the TCRdb table keeps only in-frame clones and is missing some. This sample yields tens of thousands of clones, of which roughly 90% are seen a single time; about 7.8% belongs to the top ten. The chain has TRBV5-6 and TRBJ2-7, with 8 bases identical to TRBD2. The clonotype comes from a female donor with multiple sclerosis, enrolled in a pregnancy study. The sample was CD8+ T cells from peripheral blood mononuclear cells, taken before pregnancy. The CDR3 DNA follows: TGTGCCAGCAGCTTGGTGGGACTAGTCTACGAGCAGTACTTC. Its translation: CASSLVGLVYEQYF.